The entry below describes one T cell receptor (beta chain). No antigen is known for it. This sample stems from a study of shared clonotypes between healthy human individuals. Study results and limitations: The four-donor shared clonotypes exceeded non-shared clonotypes in generation probability, with non-shared ones scoring lower. In a few donors, approximately 5% of naive CD4 clonotypes appeared in common.

The table came from immunoSEQ multiplex PCR; TCRdb's copy has only in-frame clones and leaves some out. The sample consists of 2 million to 2.5 million clones, 85% to 95% of them appearing once. Material for sequencing was naive CD4+ T cells from PBMCs. The subset was: CD45RA+ positively selected. This TCR came from a man between 18 and 29 years old in good health. Some clones in this sample may be carry-over from other donors' samples.

CDR3 amino acids: CASSPDRGHSYNEQFF. Here the CDR3 DNA reads TGTGCCAGCAGTCCCGACAGGGGCCACTCCTACAATGAGCAGTTCTTC. This chain connects TRBV5-4 to TRBJ2-1; 8 bases match TRBD1. J gave up 0 bases and V 5 bases, and 7 bases lay outside the gene matches. This CDR3 has 16 residues. Germline V CDR1 and CDR2: SGHNT, YYREEE (reference sequence).